The T cell receptor beta chain described here comes from a study of low-dose radiotherapy and immunotherapy resistance in tumors. This clonotype has ten or more counts. V lost 6 bases, J lost 0 bases, and 12 bases lay in between. There are 16 residues in the CDR3. Germline CDR1 and CDR2: MNHEY and SMNVEV (reference sequence). Time point given: before trial treatment. TRAV and TRBV primers primed cDNA for both TCRalpha and TCRbeta. It was with a constant-region primer and a V-primer adapter that TCRs were amplified over around 20 PCR cycles. Amplification (by in vitro transcription) was performed on isolated mRNA. From the reads, TCRdb called clonotypes with MiXCR, one entry per CDR3 protein. The table includes some 57,000 distinct CDR3 sequences, almost 25% detected once.

The clonotype comes from a male donor with prostate cancer. The chain is built from TRBV27 and TRBJ2-6; possibly TRBD2 for D (5 bases). This specimen was PBMCs, taken before treatment. The CDR3 DNA follows: TGTGCCAGCAGGCGGGCGGTGGACTCTGGGGCCAACGTCCTGACTTTC. Translating gives CASRRAVDSGANVLTF.